The entry below gives a single T cell receptor (beta chain) sequence along with its context. The sample is drawn from a study of CD8 T cells in Susac syndrome. The authors carried out high-throughput sequencing of TCR beta. They applied it to CD8+ and CD4+ T cells obtained from blood. TEMRA cells were FACS-enriched, with CD8+ and CD4+ T cells isolated negatively. The CDR3 has 13 amino acids. The ends were cut back, 8 bases at V and 2 bases at J, with 13 bases in the middle. The V gene's germline CDR1 is SNHLY and CDR2 FYNNEI. Random hexamers primed reverse transcription of about 0.45 to 1 ug RNA. The method of amplification for TCR beta CDR3 was immunoSEQ multiplex PCR, covering 54 Vbeta and 13 Jbeta. TCRdb re-called the immunoSEQ multiplex PCR reads through MiXCR, storing one row per CDR3 protein. The table lists about 180,000 distinct CDR3 sequences, roughly 95% of them singletons.

This clonotype originated in a human donor with multiple sclerosis. V and J are TRBV2 and TRBJ2-7; no firm D call. Sequencing input: CD4+ T cells from PBMCs. CDR3 DNA: TGTGCCAGCTCTACTGGGTGGACCTACGAGCAGTACTTC. Translation gives CASSTGWTYEQYF.